Below, 28 T cell receptor beta chains from the same sample are listed, as sequenced in a study of cytomegalovirus exposure and HLA in healthy donors. Primers for the PCR totalled 60 Vbeta and 13 Jbeta. Method: immunoSEQ multiplex PCR; TCRdb's copy keeps in-frame clones and lacks some. The data show roughly 190,000 clones, more than 80% seen once. Sequencing used PBMCs. The receptors shown here come from a woman aged 45-59 years in good health and CMV-seropositive.

This clone appeared a few times. The chain employs TRBV7-8 and TRBJ1-2; TRBD1 aligns across 9 bases. From germline, CDR1 is SGHVS and CDR2 FQNEAQ. V trimming: 2 bases; J trimming: 6 bases; junction bases outside the gene matches: 1. This CDR3 is built from 13 residues. The CDR3 nucleotides read TGTGCCAGCAGCTTAAGGGACAGGGATGGCTACACCTTC. Residues: CASSLRDRDGYTF.

The gene calls are TRBV11-3 and TRBJ2-1, with 7 bases that match TRBD1. Germline V CDR1 and CDR2: SGHNT, YENEEA. The length of the CDR3 is 13 residues. V was clipped by 4 bases and J by 6 bases; unmatched bases: 3. The CDR3 bases are TGTGCCAGCAGCTGGCCAGGGGGCAATGAGCAGTTCTTC. Encoded protein: CASSWPGGNEQFF. The complete variable domain, with remaining parts taken from reference TRBV11-3 and TRBJ2-1, reads EAGVVQSPRYKIIEKKQPVAFWCNPISGHNTLYWYLQNLGQGPELLIRYENEEAVDDSQLPKDRFSAERLKGVDSTLKIQPAELGDSAVYLCASSWPGGNEQFFGPGTRLTVL.

This chain links TRBV14 with TRBJ2-7, with D possibly being TRBD1 (6 bases). Trimming took 4 bases from V and 2 from J, leaving 9 bases between them. CDR1 is SGHDN, CDR2 FVKESK, per germline. The CDR3 is made up of 13 amino acids. CDR3 in amino acids: CASSLGQTYEQYF. CDR3 in DNA: TGTGCCAGCAGCCTAGGACAGACCTACGAGCAGTACTTC.

V gene TRBV9 combines with J gene TRBJ1-6; weak D call: TRBD1 (5 bases). CDR1 and CDR2 (germline): SGDLS, YYNGEE. CDR3 length: 14 amino acids. V was trimmed by 2 bases and J by 4 bases, leaving 7 bases between them. CDR3 DNA: TGTGCCAGCAGCGTTAGACAGTATAATTCACCCCTCCACTTT. Amino acids: CASSVRQYNSPLHF.

This clone appeared a single time. The chain combines TRBV18 with TRBJ2-7, with TRBD2 matching over 7 bases. J was trimmed by 0 bases and V by 6 bases; bases with no gene match: 11. Germline V gene sequence: CDR1 KGHSH, CDR2 LQKENI. This CDR3 is built from 16 residues. CDR3 sequence reads: CASSLVPSGASYEQYF. DNA for the CDR3: TGTGCCAGCTCCCTAGTGCCCAGCGGGGCCTCCTACGAGCAGTACTTC.

Concerning this clone itself: The germline gene is not matched at one end of the junction; a read error may be the cause. V is TRBV6-1 and J is TRBJ2-7; D possibly corresponds to TRBD1 (6 bases). This CDR3 is 15 amino acids long. The germline gives CDR1 MNHNS, CDR2 SASEGT. This CDR3 reads CASGDPGTSPYEQYF. The CDR3 nucleotides are TGTGCCAGCGGTGATCCCGGGACATCTCCCTACGAGCAGTACTTC.

The chain couples TRBV6-1 to TRBJ1-5; 7 nucleotides agree with TRBD1. CDR3 length equals 14 residues. Looked up from germline, CDR1 is MNHNS and CDR2 is SASEGT. J lost 3 bases, V lost 6 bases, and 5 bases had no gene match. The CDR3 protein is CASSEGQYNQPQHF. As DNA, the CDR3 is TGTGCCAGCAGCGAGGGACAGTACAATCAGCCCCAGCATTTT.

The V call is TRBV2, the J call TRBJ1-5; 8 nucleotides agree with TRBD1. Per the germline V gene, CDR1 is SNHLY and CDR2 is FYNNEI. The length of the CDR3 is 14 residues. The V segment lost 6 bases and the J segment 4 bases; nucleotides outside the gene matches: 5. This chain's CDR3 is CASRQGAGNQPQHF. DNA of the CDR3: TGTGCCAGCAGGCAGGGGGCCGGAAATCAGCCCCAGCATTTT.

The V and J genes are TRBV9 and TRBJ2-5; 8 bases map to TRBD2. The V gene end was trimmed by 6 bases and the J gene end by 4 bases; junction bases not matched to a gene: 11. The germline V gene encodes CDR1 SGDLS and CDR2 YYNGEE. The CDR3 is made up of 15 amino acids. CDR3 bases: TGTGCCAGCACCGGGCTAGCGGGCACCGGAGAGACCCAGTACTTC. Translated: CASTGLAGTGETQYF.

The rearrangement joins TRBV6-5 to TRBJ2-3; a possible D gene is TRBD2 (6 bases). The germline CDR1 and CDR2 sequences are MNHEY and SVGAGI. This CDR3 has 15 amino acids. Trimming left V 0 bases short and J 0 bases short, with 7 bases between. CDR3 loop: CASSYSSGSTDTQYF. The CDR3 DNA follows: TGTGCCAGCAGTTACTCTAGCGGTAGCACAGATACGCAGTATTTT.

This chain connects TRBV18 to TRBJ2-7; 8 bases are shared with TRBD1. With 1 base clipped from V and 0 bases from J, the junction kept 20 bases outside the gene matches. Germline CDR1 reads KGHSH; CDR2 reads LQKENI. This CDR3 has 21 amino acids. The CDR3 spells CASSPRGLQGGISSSSYEQYF. The CDR3 coding sequence is TGTGCCAGCTCACCACGCGGGCTACAGGGGGGCATCTCCTCAAGCTCCTACGAGCAGTACTTC.

This sequence joins TRBV27 and TRBJ1-5; 7 positions match TRBD1. Germline assignment: CDR1 MNHEY and CDR2 SMNVEV (reference sequence). This CDR3 spans 17 amino acids. V lost 5 bases and J lost 2; bases outside the gene matches: 12. The DNA of the CDR3 is TGTGCCAGCAGTCCACTTGACAGGACAGGCGGCAATCAGCCCCAGCATTTT. This translates into CASSPLDRTGGNQPQHF.

In this sample, this clone turned up once. The chain recombines TRBV7-9 with TRBJ1-4; tentative D call: TRBD1 (5 bases). Germline V gene sequence: CDR1 SEHNR, CDR2 FQNEAQ (reference sequence). This CDR3 has 13 residues. V was shortened by 5 bases and J by 7 bases, with 11 bases between the two germline ends. CDR3 DNA: TGTGCCAGCAGCAACAGACAGTCTGAAAAACTGTTTTTT. Its translation: CASSNRQSEKLFF.

This sequence joins TRBV2 and TRBJ1-1; D may be TRBD1 (5 bases). In germline, CDR1 is SNHLY, CDR2 FYNNEI. This CDR3 has 14 amino acids. Trimming removed 6 bases at V and 1 base at J, with 12 bases between. CDR3 sequence (DNA): TGTGCCAGCAGAAGGGGAGGCGGGAACACTGAAGCTTTCTTT. Its translation is CASRRGGGNTEAFF. The whole variable domain, remainder taken from reference TRBV2 and TRBJ1-1, is EPEVTQTPSHQVTQMGQEVILRCVPISNHLYFYWYRQILGQKVEFLVSFYNNEISEKSEIFDDQFSVERPDGSNFTLKIRSTKLEDSAMYFCASRRGGGNTEAFFGQGTRLTVV.

V usage is TRBV30 and J usage is TRBJ2-7; 7 nucleotides line up with TRBD1. Germline lookup yields CDR1 GTSNPN and CDR2 SVGIG (reference sequence). This CDR3 has 15 amino acids. V was clipped by 2 bases and J by 3 bases; unmatched bases: 10. The CDR3 sequence: CAWSKPGQPLYEQYF. Here the CDR3 DNA reads TGTGCCTGGAGTAAACCGGGACAGCCACTCTACGAGCAGTACTTC.

This clone has just one count. CDR3 sequence reads: CASSLAGKAIDTIYF. The CDR3 nucleotides read TGCGCCAGCAGCTTGGCAGGGAAGGCGATAGACACCATATATTTT. This chain uses TRBV5-1 with TRBJ1-3, with a weak D call TRBD1 (5 bases). Trimming pared 0 bases from V and 8 bases from J, leaving 15 bases between. The CDR3 length is 15 residues. Germline CDR1 is SGHRS and CDR2 is YFSETQ.

The chain links TRBV6-6 to TRBJ2-3; possibly TRBD2 for D (7 bases). The germline gives CDR1 MNHNY, CDR2 SVGAGI (reference sequence). The CDR3 extends over 16 amino acids. V dropped 6 bases and J dropped 4 bases, with 20 bases sitting between them. This chain's CDR3 is CASSPRGGGPSDTQYF. The CDR3 region has the DNA TGTGCCAGCAGCCCCCGAGGGGGGGGGCCGTCAGATACGCAGTATTTT.

This clone has more than one count but fewer than ten. The CDR3 nucleotides read TGCGCCAGCAGCCAAGAAACTAGCGGGGGGTCCAATGAGCAGTTCTTC. The encoded protein is CASSQETSGGSNEQFF. This chain uses TRBV4-1 with TRBJ2-1; 12 nucleotides line up with TRBD2. Germline CDR1 is MGHRA and CDR2 is YSYEKL. Losses at the gene ends were 0 bases for V and 6 bases for J; bases not matched to a gene: 3. The length of the CDR3 is 16 residues.

The chain joins TRBV19 to TRBJ2-5, with TRBD2 matching 10 bases. The CDR3 sequence is 16 residues long. Germline-derived CDR1 and CDR2 are LNHDA and SQIVND (reference sequence). V shed 6 bases and J 5 bases; nucleotides not matched to a gene: 12. CDR3 in DNA: TGTGCCAGTAGCCCCTTCGAGCGGGGGGGCCTCGAGACCCAGTACTTC. It yields the protein CASSPFERGGLETQYF.

The chain joins TRBV19 to TRBJ1-4; D unresolved. This CDR3 has 18 residues. V was clipped by 8 bases and J by 0 bases, with 22 bases between them. Germline values: CDR1 LNHDA, CDR2 SQIVND (reference sequence). CDR3 in amino acids: CASALTGEITATNEKLFF. CDR3 bases: TGTGCCAGTGCCCTTACCGGGGAAATTACGGCAACTAATGAAAAACTGTTTTTT.

The chain has TRBV6-5 and TRBJ2-3; TRBD2 matches 9 bases. The CDR3 spans 16 residues. Per the germline V gene, CDR1 is MNHEY and CDR2 is SVGAGI. With 0 bases clipped from V and 5 bases from J, the junction kept 6 bases outside the gene matches. Here the CDR3 reads CASSYSSRGGQDTQYF. CDR3 DNA sequence: TGTGCCAGCAGTTACTCTTCGCGGGGGGGCCAAGATACGCAGTATTTT.

The chain joins TRBV6-5 to TRBJ2-3; TRBD2 matches at 7 bases. CDR1 is MNHEY, CDR2 SVGAGI, per germline. This CDR3 has 16 residues. Trimming at V came to 2 bases and at J to 1 base, leaving 6 bases not matched to a gene. The CDR3 DNA is TGTGCCAGCAGTTACGAGACTAGCACCCGCACAGATACGCAGTATTTT. The encoded protein is CASSYETSTRTDTQYF.

The chain is built from TRBV4-1 and TRBJ2-3; 8 bases align to TRBD2. Trimming at V came to 1 base and at J to 4 bases, leaving 13 bases not matched to a gene. This CDR3 comprises 18 residues. Germline V CDR1 and CDR2: MGHRA, YSYEKL. The CDR3 nucleotides are TGCGCCAGCAGCCAAGGTGGGGGACGGGGGGGCCGAGCAGATACGCAGTATTTT. Amino acid sequence: CASSQGGGRGGRADTQYF.

The rearrangement joins TRBV19 to TRBJ2-6; weak D call: TRBD2 (5 bases). The CDR3 is 13 residues long. Germline V gene data show CDR1 as LNHDA and CDR2 as SQIVND (reference sequence). Deletions cut 6 bases from V and 3 bases from J, with 6 bases between. This CDR3 reads CASRGSGANVLTF. CDR3 DNA sequence: TGTGCCAGTAGGGGGAGTGGGGCCAACGTCCTGACTTTC.

This chain connects TRBV27 to TRBJ2-7; TRBD1 matches at 7 bases. The germline V gene has CDR1 MNHEY and CDR2 SMNVEV (reference sequence). The CDR3 loop spans 15 amino acids. Unmatched junction bases numbered 7, after V lost 0 bases and J lost 5 bases. The CDR3 here is CASSLSGGGKNEQYF. As DNA, the CDR3 is TGTGCCAGCAGTTTATCAGGGGGCGGTAAAAACGAGCAGTACTTC.

Of note for this clone: This CDR3 is also generated by other DNA sequences in the sample. This chain joins TRBV5-1 and TRBJ2-6; D is perhaps TRBD1 (5 bases). The CDR3 is 15 amino acids. Germline CDR1 is SGHRS and CDR2 is YFSETQ. Trimming stripped 4 bases from V and 1 base from J, with 9 bases between. The DNA for the CDR3 is TGCGCCAGCAGCCGCAGGGAATCTGGGGCCAACGTCCTGACTTTC. Its translation is CASSRRESGANVLTF.

The chain joins TRBV6-5 to TRBJ1-1; possible D gene TRBD1, 6 bases. The V end lost 2 bases, the J end lost 1 base, and 8 bases lay between the germline ends. Germline CDR1 is MNHEY and CDR2 is SVGAGI. The CDR3 length is 14 residues. CDR3 nucleotide sequence: TGTGCCAGCAGTTACAGGGACACGAACACTGAAGCTTTCTTT. This gives the protein CASSYRDTNTEAFF.

The J gene is TRBJ2-1, the V gene TRBV4-3; 8 nucleotides line up with TRBD2. CDR3 length: 18 residues. CDR1 LGHNA and CDR2 YSLEER come from the germline V gene. With V trimmed by 3 bases and J by 0 bases, 10 bases remained unmatched. The CDR3 DNA is TGCGCCAGCAGCCAGGCTCGACTAGCGCCCAGCTCCTACAATGAGCAGTTCTTC. Translation gives CASSQARLAPSSYNEQFF.